This TCR beta chain is from a study of T-cell reconstitution after alpha-beta-depleted transplantation in children. Study-level results: By one year post-transplant, T-cell counts and diversity largely arose from T cells that were newly produced. Elevated TCRbeta diversity at day 60 was traced, in some patients, to surviving recipient T cells and thymic progenitors. Where alpha-beta T cells came from about two months after transplant was reportedly several hundred expanded graft clones.

Germline-derived CDR1 and CDR2 are MNHEY and SMNVEV (reference sequence). This CDR3 is 16 amino acids long. The V end lost 3 bases, the J end lost 0 bases, and 15 bases lay between the germline ends. As it was prepared, the TCRbeta library received unique molecular identifiers. TCRdb re-called the PCR reads with MiXCR, one entry per CDR3 protein. The sample lists 250,000 to 400,000 distinct CDR3 sequences, approximately 23% occurring once. As concerns this clonotype: No antigen is known for it.

The sequence came from a male patient younger than 18 who had a stem cell transplant for acute lymphoblastic leukemia, so the T cells may come from the graft donor. The sample in question was PBMCs, mostly from graft donor cells, obtained 180 days after TCRalphabeta/CD19-depleted stem cell transplant. V is TRBV27 and J is TRBJ2-7, with D tentatively TRBD1 or TRBD2 (6 bases each). CDR3 amino acids: CASSFGGNSLSYEQYF. The CDR3 nucleotides read TGTGCCAGCAGTTTCGGGGGCAACAGCCTCTCCTACGAGCAGTACTTC.